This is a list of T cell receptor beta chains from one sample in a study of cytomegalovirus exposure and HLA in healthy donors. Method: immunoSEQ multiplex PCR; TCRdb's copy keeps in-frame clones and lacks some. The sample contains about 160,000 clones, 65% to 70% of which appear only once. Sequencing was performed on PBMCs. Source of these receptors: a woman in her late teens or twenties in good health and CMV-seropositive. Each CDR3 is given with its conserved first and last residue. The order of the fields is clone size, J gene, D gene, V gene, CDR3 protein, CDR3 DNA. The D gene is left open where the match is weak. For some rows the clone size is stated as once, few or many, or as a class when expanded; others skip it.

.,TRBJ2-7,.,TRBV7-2,CASSLRYEQYF,TGTGCCAGCAGCTTGCGCTACGAGCAGTACTTC
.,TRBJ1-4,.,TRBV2,CASQTQGKLFF,TGTGCCAGTCAAACACAGGGAAAACTGTTTTTT
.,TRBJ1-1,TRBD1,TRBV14,CASSPPRTGPGTEAFF,TGTGCCAGCAGCCCCCCCCGGACAGGGCCCGGCACTGAAGCTTTCTTT
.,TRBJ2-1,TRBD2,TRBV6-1,CASTSGGDYNEQFF,TGTGCCAGCACAAGCGGGGGCGACTACAATGAGCAGTTCTTC
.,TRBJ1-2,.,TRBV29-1,CSAKSLKHPPGYTF,TGCAGCGCTAAGTCCCTCAAGCACCCCCCTGGCTACACCTTC
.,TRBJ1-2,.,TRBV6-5,CASSYSAPLNYGYTF,TGTGCCAGCAGTTACTCCGCACCACTCAACTATGGCTACACCTTC
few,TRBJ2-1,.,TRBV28,CASSFSYSYNEQFF,TGTGCCAGCAGTTTTAGCTACTCCTACAATGAGCAGTTCTTC
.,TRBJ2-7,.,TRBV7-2,CASRGPGGYEQYF,TGTGCCAGCAGAGGACCCGGAGGTTACGAGCAGTACTTC
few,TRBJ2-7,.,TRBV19,CASSIDARSSYEQYF,TGTGCCAGTAGTATCGACGCTAGAAGCTCCTACGAGCAGTACTTC
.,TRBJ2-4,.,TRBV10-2,CASSDTGSKNIQYF,TGCGCCAGCAGTGATACAGGGTCGAAGAACATTCAGTACTTC
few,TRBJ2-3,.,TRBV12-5,CASGFWAGFSYTQYF,TGTGCTAGTGGTTTCTGGGCAGGTTTTTCGTATACGCAGTATTTT
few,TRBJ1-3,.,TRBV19,CASRPSRDGNTIYF,TGTGCCAGTAGACCCTCGAGGGATGGAAACACCATATATTTT
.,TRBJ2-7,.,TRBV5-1,CASSFEQTYEQYF,TGCGCCAGCAGCTTTGAACAGACCTACGAGCAGTACTTC
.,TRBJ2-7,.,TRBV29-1,CSVLQGPYEQYF,TGCAGCGTTTTACAGGGTCCCTACGAGCAGTACTTC
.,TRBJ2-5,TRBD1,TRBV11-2,CASSEGAVQETQYF,TGTGCCAGCAGCGAGGGGGCGGTCCAAGAGACCCAGTACTTC
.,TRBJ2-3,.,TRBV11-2,CASSSRGQSWADTQYF,TGTGCCAGCAGCTCAAGAGGACAGTCCTGGGCAGATACGCAGTATTTT
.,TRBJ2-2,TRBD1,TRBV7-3,CASRSGTGGFAGELFF,TGTGCCAGCAGGTCCGGGACAGGGGGTTTCGCGGGGGAGCTGTTTTTT
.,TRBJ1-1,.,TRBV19,CASSIYGESTFF,TGTGCCAGTAGTATTTACGGGGAGTCGACTTTCTTT
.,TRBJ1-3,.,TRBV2,CASGYNRFGSGNTIYF,TGTGCCAGCGGCTACAACAGGTTCGGCTCCGGAAACACCATATATTTT
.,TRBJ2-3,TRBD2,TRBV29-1,CSVKTSVSQYF,TGCAGCGTCAAGACTAGCGTTAGTCAGTATTTT
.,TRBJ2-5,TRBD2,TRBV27,CASSPGLAGVQETQYF,TGTGCCAGCAGTCCTGGACTAGCTGGAGTACAAGAGACCCAGTACTTC
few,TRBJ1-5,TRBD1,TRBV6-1,CASSKGTGASNQPQHF,TGTGCCAGCAGTAAAGGGACAGGGGCGAGCAATCAGCCCCAGCATTTT
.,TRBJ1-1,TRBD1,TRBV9,CASSGGLGQGHTEAFF,TGTGCCAGCAGCGGAGGCCTAGGACAGGGGCACACTGAAGCTTTCTTT
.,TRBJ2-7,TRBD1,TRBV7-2,CASSLPTGGEQYF,TGTGCCAGCAGCTTGCCGACAGGGGGCGAGCAGTACTTC
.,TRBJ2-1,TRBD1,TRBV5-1,CASSSGTVWNEQFF,TGCGCCAGCAGCTCCGGGACAGTCTGGAATGAGCAGTTCTTC
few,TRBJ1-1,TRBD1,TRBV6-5,CASRWGQMNTEAFF,TGTGCCAGCAGGTGGGGACAGATGAACACTGAAGCTTTCTTT
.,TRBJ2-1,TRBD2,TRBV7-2,CASSQGGVRLAGAGEQFF,TGTGCCAGCAGCCAAGGTGGGGTACGACTAGCGGGAGCCGGTGAGCAGTTCTTC
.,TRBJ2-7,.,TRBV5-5,CASSLANTDSYEQYF,TGTGCCAGCAGCTTGGCCAACACAGACTCCTACGAGCAGTACTTC
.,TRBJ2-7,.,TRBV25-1,CASSGRESTYEQYF,TGTGCCAGCAGTGGCCGGGAGAGTACTTACGAGCAGTACTTC
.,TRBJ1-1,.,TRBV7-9,CASSFTGPPEAFF,TGTGCCAGCAGCTTTACAGGCCCACCTGAAGCTTTCTTT
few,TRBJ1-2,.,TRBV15,CATSRPMGLDGYTF,TGTGCCACCAGCAGACCGATGGGGCTAGATGGCTACACCTTC
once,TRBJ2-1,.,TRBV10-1,CASSGGPSSYNEQFF,TGCGCCAGCAGCGGGGGTCCGAGCTCCTACAATGAGCAGTTCTTC
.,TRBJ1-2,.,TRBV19,CATCDSANYGYTF,TGTGCCACCTGCGACTCGGCTAACTATGGCTACACCTTC
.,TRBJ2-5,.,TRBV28,CASSLGDLNQETQYF,TGTGCCAGCAGTTTAGGGGACTTAAACCAAGAGACCCAGTACTTC
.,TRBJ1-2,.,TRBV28,CASSLEPGTPVF,TGTGCCAGCAGTTTAGAACCCGGGACACCGGTATTC
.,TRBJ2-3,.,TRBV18,CASSPVWPSTDTQYF,TGTGCCAGCTCACCTGTTTGGCCTAGCACAGATACGCAGTATTTT
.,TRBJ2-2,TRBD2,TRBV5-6,CASSPGLVPGELFF,TGTGCCAGCAGCCCGGGACTAGTTCCCGGGGAGCTGTTTTTT
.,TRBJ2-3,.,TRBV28,CASSRTDTQYF,TGTGCCAGCAGTCGGACAGATACGCAGTATTTT
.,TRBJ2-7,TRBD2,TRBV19,CASSRREGNYEQYF,TGTGCCAGTAGTAGGCGGGAGGGTAACTACGAGCAGTACTTC
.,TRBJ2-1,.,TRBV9,CASSVEGSSFSYNEQFF,TGTGCCAGCAGCGTCGAGGGCAGCTCTTTCTCCTACAATGAGCAGTTCTTC
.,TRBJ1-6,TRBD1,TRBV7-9,CASSVAGTGDNSPLHF,TGTGCCAGCAGCGTCGCCGGGACAGGGGATAATTCACCCCTCCACTTT
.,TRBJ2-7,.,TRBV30,CAWSVLSYEQYF,TGTGCCTGGAGTGTACTTTCGTACGAGCAGTACTTC
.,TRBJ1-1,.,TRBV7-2,CASSRNTWNTEAFF,TGTGCCAGCAGCCGAAACACCTGGAACACTGAAGCTTTCTTT
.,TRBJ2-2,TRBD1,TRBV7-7,CASSLVGQGDTGELFF,TGTGCTAGCAGCTTAGTCGGACAGGGAGACACCGGGGAGCTGTTTTTT
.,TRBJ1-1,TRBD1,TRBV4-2,CASSRTGNTEAFF,TGTGCCAGCAGCCGGACAGGGAACACTGAAGCTTTCTTT
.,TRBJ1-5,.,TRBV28,CASRPFAGGVNQPQHF,TGTGCCAGCAGACCATTCGCCGGGGGGGTTAATCAGCCCCAGCATTTT
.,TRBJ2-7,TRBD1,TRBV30,CAWSVARDRAYEQYF,TGTGCCTGGAGTGTAGCCCGAGACAGGGCCTACGAGCAGTACTTC
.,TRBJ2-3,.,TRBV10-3,CAIATGSSTDTQYF,TGTGCCATCGCCACAGGGTCTAGCACAGATACGCAGTATTTT
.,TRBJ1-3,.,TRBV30,CATNSGNTIYF,TGTGCCACAAACTCTGGAAACACCATATATTTT
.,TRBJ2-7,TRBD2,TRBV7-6,CASSLAAGYEQYF,TGTGCCAGCAGCTTAGCAGCGGGATATGAGCAGTACTTC
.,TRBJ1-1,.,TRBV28,CASSFPTGTNTEAFF,TGTGCCAGCAGTTTCCCGACAGGTACGAACACTGAAGCTTTCTTT
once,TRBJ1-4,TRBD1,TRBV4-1,CASSPAAGTGVEKLFF,TGCGCCAGCAGCCCGGCCGCCGGGACAGGGGTTGAAAAACTGTTTTTT
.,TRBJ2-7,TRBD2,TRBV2,CASQDSGGSTYEQYF,TGTGCCAGCCAAGATAGCGGGGGGTCCACCTACGAGCAGTACTTC
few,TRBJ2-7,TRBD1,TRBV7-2,CASSSVKGQADYEQYF,TGTGCCAGCAGCTCAGTCAAGGGACAGGCAGACTACGAGCAGTACTTC
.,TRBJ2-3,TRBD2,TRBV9,CASSPPGLAGETDTQYF,TGTGCCAGCAGCCCACCAGGGCTAGCGGGGGAGACAGATACGCAGTATTTT
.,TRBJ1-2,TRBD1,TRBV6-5,CASSQGVGGYTF,TGTGCCAGCAGTCAGGGGGTGGGCGGCTACACCTTC
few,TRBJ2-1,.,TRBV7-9,CASSSNILEQFF,TGTGCCAGCAGCTCTAATATTCTGGAGCAGTTCTTC